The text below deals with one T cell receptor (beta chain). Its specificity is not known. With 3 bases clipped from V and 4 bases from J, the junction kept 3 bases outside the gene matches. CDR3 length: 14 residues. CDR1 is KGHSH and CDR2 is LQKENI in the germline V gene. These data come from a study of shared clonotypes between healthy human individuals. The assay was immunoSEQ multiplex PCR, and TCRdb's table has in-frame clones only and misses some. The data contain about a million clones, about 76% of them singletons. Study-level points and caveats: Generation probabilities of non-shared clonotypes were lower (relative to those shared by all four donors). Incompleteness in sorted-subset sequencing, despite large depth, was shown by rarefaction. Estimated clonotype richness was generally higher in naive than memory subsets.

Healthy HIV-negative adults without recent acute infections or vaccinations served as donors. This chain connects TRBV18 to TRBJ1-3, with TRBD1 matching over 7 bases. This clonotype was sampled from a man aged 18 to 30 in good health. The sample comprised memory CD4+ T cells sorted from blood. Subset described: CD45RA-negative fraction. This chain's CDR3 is CASSPTGTGNTIYF. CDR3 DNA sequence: TGTGCCAGCTCACCGACAGGGACCGGAAACACCATATATTTT.